These 21 T cell receptor beta chains came from one sample sequenced in a study of T cells after somatic rescue of genetic block. Clones were read by immunoSEQ multiplex PCR, and TCRdb kept only the in-frame ones, dropping some. Of about 70,000 clones listed, just over 90% are singletons. Sequences were obtained from peripheral blood mononuclear cells (PBMCs). The origin of the receptors is a man aged 40-55 years.

The V and J genes are TRBV6-5 and TRBJ2-5, with D perhaps TRBD2 (5 bases). This CDR3 has 13 residues. V was shortened by 2 bases and J by 4 bases, with 8 bases between the two germline ends. From germline, CDR1 is MNHEY and CDR2 SVGAGI. The CDR3 nucleotides are TGTGCCAGCAGTTACCGGGATTCAGAGACCCAGTACTTC. The encoded protein is CASSYRDSETQYF.

DNA of the CDR3: TGTGCCAGCAGCTTATCGGGACAGGGCTTCTACGAGCAGTACTTC. Amino acid sequence: CASSLSGQGFYEQYF. V gene TRBV7-9 combines with J gene TRBJ2-7, with 9 bases matching TRBD1. The CDR3 length is 15 residues. Germline assignment: CDR1 SEHNR and CDR2 FQNEAQ (reference sequence). The V gene end was trimmed by 2 bases and the J gene end by 3 bases; junction bases not matched to a gene: 5.

The J gene is TRBJ1-5, the V gene TRBV7-2; the D is unclear. The CDR3 runs 15 residues. V was shortened by 0 bases and J by 9 bases, with 15 bases between the two germline ends. Germline CDR1 is SGHTA and CDR2 is FQGNSA. The CDR3 DNA reads as TGTGCCAGCAGCTTAGCGAGGCAGACACCAGTGCCCCAGCATTTT. Its translation: CASSLARQTPVPQHF.

The chain joins TRBV11-2 to TRBJ2-7, with 7 bases that match TRBD2. Trimming took 1 base from V and 0 from J; bases not matched to a gene: 6. CDR1 and CDR2 (germline): SGHAT, FQNNGV. CDR3 length: 16 residues. This CDR3 is CASSLALGGFSYEQYF. CDR3 DNA: TGTGCCAGCAGCTTAGCCTTGGGGGGGTTCTCCTACGAGCAGTACTTC. The whole variable domain, remainder taken from reference TRBV11-2 and TRBJ2-7, is EAGVAQSPRYKIIEKRQSVAFWCNPISGHATLYWYQQILGQGPKLLIQFQNNGVVDDSQLPKDRFSAERLKGVDSTLKIQPAKLEDSAVYLCASSLALGGFSYEQYFGPGTRLTVT.

The chain combines TRBV5-6 with TRBJ1-1; a weak D match, TRBD1 (6 bases). V lost 3 bases, J lost 0 bases, and 9 bases lay in between. Germline V gene sequence: CDR1 SGHDT, CDR2 YYEEEE. The CDR3 is 14 amino acids. The CDR3 DNA is TGTGCCAGCAGCTGGGGACAAATGAACACTGAAGCTTTCTTT. It specifies CASSWGQMNTEAFF.

The rearrangement uses TRBV2 and TRBJ2-1; 7 bases are a match to TRBD2. V was clipped by 3 bases and J by 7 bases; unmatched bases: 9. The CDR3 is 15 residues long. Germline V gene data show CDR1 as SNHLY and CDR2 as FYNNEI. The DNA for the CDR3 is TGTGCCAGCAGTGATTCGGGGGGAGTGAGTAATGAGCAGTTCTTC. Its translation: CASSDSGGVSNEQFF.

For the CDR3, the DNA is TGTGCCAGCTCACCTGAACAGGGAATAGGCTACACCTTC. Protein product: CASSPEQGIGYTF. This rearrangement joins TRBV18 to TRBJ1-2; maybe TRBD1 (6 bases). The germline V and J ends were trimmed by 3 bases and 8 bases, with 13 bases remaining between them. This CDR3 contains 13 residues. The germline V gene has CDR1 KGHSH and CDR2 LQKENI. Supplemented by reference TRBV18 and TRBJ1-2, the full variable domain reads NAGVMQNPRHLVRRRGQEARLRCSPMKGHSHVYWYRQLPEEGLKFMVYLQKENIIDESGMPKERFSAEFPKEGPSILRIQQVVRGDSAAYFCASSPEQGIGYTFGSGTRLTVV.

V is TRBV7-9 and J is TRBJ1-1; 10 bases are shared with TRBD1. CDR1 SEHNR and CDR2 FQNEAQ come from the germline V gene (reference sequence). The CDR3 is 14 amino acids. V shed 4 bases and J 5 bases; nucleotides not matched to a gene: 4. Here the CDR3 DNA reads TGTGCCAGCAGCTGGGGACAGGGGAGGACTGAAGCTTTCTTT. Translating gives CASSWGQGRTEAFF.

The gene calls are TRBV2 and TRBJ2-7, with 10 bases fitting TRBD1. Germline V gene data show CDR1 as SNHLY and CDR2 as FYNNEI. The CDR3 is made up of 15 amino acids. The junction had 7 bases not matched to a gene; V was cut back by 3 bases and J by 5 bases. This CDR3 reads CASSDGTGAFNEQYF. The CDR3, as DNA: TGTGCCAGCAGTGACGGGACAGGGGCATTCAACGAGCAGTACTTC. Complete variable domain (other parts from reference TRBV2 and TRBJ2-7): EPEVTQTPSHQVTQMGQEVILRCVPISNHLYFYWYRQILGQKVEFLVSFYNNEISEKSEIFDDQFSVERPDGSNFTLKIRSTKLEDSAMYFCASSDGTGAFNEQYFGPGTRLTVT.

This chain links TRBV18 with TRBJ1-5; D remains ambiguous. Germline V lookup: CDR1 KGHSH, CDR2 LQKENI. The V and J ends lost 3 bases and 0 bases respectively, with 9 bases between them. The CDR3 is 15 residues long. CDR3 bases: TGTGCCAGCTCACCGGCCGGCCCTAGCAATCAGCCCCAGCATTTT. Protein: CASSPAGPSNQPQHF.

The V call is TRBV9, the J call TRBJ2-7; 10 bases are shared with TRBD2. This CDR3 has 16 residues. After removal of 3 bases from V and 6 bases from J, the junction contained 12 bases not matched to a gene. Germline assignment: CDR1 SGDLS and CDR2 YYNGEE. CDR3 residues: CASSEGRASGSGEQYF. CDR3 coding DNA: TGTGCCAGCAGCGAGGGAAGGGCTAGCGGGAGCGGCGAGCAGTACTTC.

The rearrangement joins TRBV6-5 to TRBJ1-6; D unresolved. The germline gives CDR1 MNHEY, CDR2 SVGAGI. The CDR3 loop spans 14 amino acids. Trimming removed 0 bases at V and 11 bases at J, with 11 bases between. CDR3 coding DNA: TGTGCCAGCAGTTACTCAGGGAATGGGACACCCCTCCACTTT. Protein sequence: CASSYSGNGTPLHF.

The chain couples TRBV5-6 to TRBJ1-2; D is unresolved. V gave up 0 bases and J gave up 2 bases, with 5 bases separating them. The CDR3 contains 13 residues. Looked up from germline, CDR1 is SGHDT and CDR2 is YYEEEE. This chain's CDR3 is CASSLDNNYGYTF. The CDR3 region has the DNA TGTGCCAGCAGCTTGGACAACAACTATGGCTACACCTTC.

V gene TRBV7-8 combines with J gene TRBJ2-5, with unresolved D. This CDR3 comprises 16 residues. Germline CDR1 and CDR2: SGHVS and FQNEAQ. Trimming stripped 5 bases from V and 1 base from J, with 17 bases between. The CDR3 here is CASSRIVGMTQETQYF. The CDR3 DNA reads as TGTGCCAGCAGCCGAATTGTAGGGATGACCCAAGAGACCCAGTACTTC.

The gene calls are TRBV2 and TRBJ2-5; TRBD2 might be the D (6 bases). There are 13 residues in the CDR3. Germline loops: CDR1 SNHLY, CDR2 FYNNEI. Trimming stripped 5 bases from V and 4 bases from J, with 11 bases between. The CDR3 sequence is CASSPGLRETQYF. Here the CDR3 DNA reads TGTGCCAGCAGTCCCGGACTAAGAGAGACCCAGTACTTC. Drawing the rest from reference TRBV2 and TRBJ2-5, the complete variable domain is EPEVTQTPSHQVTQMGQEVILRCVPISNHLYFYWYRQILGQKVEFLVSFYNNEISEKSEIFDDQFSVERPDGSNFTLKIRSTKLEDSAMYFCASSPGLRETQYFGPGTRLLVL.

As DNA, the CDR3 is TGTGCCAGCTCACCACAGGGGACCGGGGAGCTGTTTTTT. It encodes CASSPQGTGELFF. The rearrangement joins TRBV18 to TRBJ2-2; tentative D call: TRBD1 (5 bases). The germline V and J ends were trimmed by 1 base and 5 bases, with 5 bases remaining between them. Germline V CDR1 and CDR2: KGHSH, LQKENI. The CDR3 is made up of 13 amino acids.

The CDR3 sequence: CASSIEHGRETQYF. Here the CDR3 DNA reads TGTGCCAGTAGTATAGAGCACGGACGCGAGACCCAGTACTTC. The J gene is TRBJ2-5, the V gene TRBV19, with no clear D. Germline CDR1 and CDR2: LNHDA and SQIVND (reference sequence). The ends were cut back, 0 bases at V and 5 bases at J, with 10 bases in the middle. The CDR3 length is 14 residues.

This chain uses TRBV5-4 with TRBJ2-7; 8 bases align to TRBD1. CDR3 length equals 15 residues. V lost 3 bases to trimming and J lost 4 bases; unmatched junction nucleotides: 9. The germline V gene encodes CDR1 SGHNT and CDR2 YYREEE (reference sequence). The CDR3 is CASSSSPGTGYEQYF. The CDR3 coding sequence is TGTGCCAGCAGCTCAAGTCCCGGGACAGGATACGAGCAGTACTTC. Based on the CDR3 plus reference TRBV5-4 and TRBJ2-7, the full variable domain is ETGVTQSPTHLIKTRGQQVTLRCSSQSGHNTVSWYQQALGQGPQFIFQYYREEENGRGNFPPRFSGLQFPNYSSELNVNALELDDSALYLCASSSSPGTGYEQYFGPGTRLTVT.

The chain combines TRBV11-2 with TRBJ2-3; TRBD1 agrees at 7 bases. This CDR3 is 15 amino acids long. CDR1 and CDR2 from the germline V gene are SGHAT and FQNNGV. Losses at the gene ends were 2 bases for V and 0 bases for J; bases not matched to a gene: 2. The CDR3, as DNA: TGTGCCAGCAGCTTAACGGGACAGAGCACAGATACGCAGTATTTT. Its translation is CASSLTGQSTDTQYF.

The V gene is TRBV18, the J gene TRBJ2-7; the match to TRBD2 covers 9 bases. There are 13 residues in the CDR3. CDR1 and CDR2 (germline): KGHSH, LQKENI. With V trimmed by 3 bases and J by 6 bases, 3 bases remained unmatched. CDR3 loop: CASSPSGSGEQYF. CDR3 coding DNA: TGTGCCAGCTCACCTAGCGGGAGTGGCGAGCAGTACTTC. Together with reference TRBV18 and TRBJ2-7, the CDR3 gives the full variable domain: NAGVMQNPRHLVRRRGQEARLRCSPMKGHSHVYWYRQLPEEGLKFMVYLQKENIIDESGMPKERFSAEFPKEGPSILRIQQVVRGDSAAYFCASSPSGSGEQYFGPGTRLTVT.

This clone has only a few counts. The genes are TRBV10-3 and TRBJ2-7, with 12 bases that match TRBD1. The CDR3 covers 14 residues. Germline values: CDR1 ENHRY, CDR2 SYGVKD. Trimming cost V 4 bases and J 5 bases; bases outside gene matches: 3. The CDR3 region has the DNA TGTGCCATCAGTGGGGGGACAGGGGGCCACGAGCAGTACTTC. Residues: CAISGGTGGHEQYF.